A single sample gave rise to the 25 T cell receptor beta chains below, sequenced in a study of CXCR3-negative and CXCR3-positive naive CD8 T cells. All TRB cDNA libraries came from 5' RACE performed with UMI labels. One entry per CDR3 protein, without DNA, is what TCRdb gives after re-calling the 5' RACE reads. Its table records approximately 49,000 distinct CDR3 sequences. The sample was memory CD8+ T cells from blood. The origin of the receptors is a human donor in good health. Some clones in this sample may be carry-over from other donors' samples.

The chain joins TRBV20-1 to TRBJ2-5; TCRdb calls TRBD2, which cannot be checked without DNA. This CDR3 region has 17 residues. CDR1 DFQATT and CDR2 SNEGSKA come from the germline V gene (reference sequence). The CDR3 sequence is CSARGGQLLPRGETQYF.

V and J are TRBV29-1 and TRBJ2-2; TCRdb picks TRBD1, but there is no DNA to check that call. The CDR3 runs 13 residues. The V gene's germline CDR1 is SQVTM and CDR2 ANQGSEA. This CDR3 reads CSVEDTVAGELFF.

V is TRBV9 and J is TRBJ2-3; TCRdb's D call of TRBD1 is untestable without DNA. The CDR3 sequence is 16 residues long. Germline lookup yields CDR1 SGDLS and CDR2 YYNGEE. This CDR3 is CASSDPSGRTAGEQYF.

This chain connects TRBV12-3 or TRBV12-4 to TRBJ1-1. The CDR3 is 11 amino acids. The CDR3 spells CASSFNTEAFF.

This rearrangement joins TRBV29-1 to TRBJ1-1; the D gene TCRdb calls, TRBD1, cannot be checked with no DNA. CDR1 and CDR2 (germline): SQVTM, ANQGSEA. This CDR3 comprises 15 residues. CDR3 residues: CSVQKGQGMVAEAFF.

The genes are TRBV20-1 and TRBJ2-7; with no DNA, the TCRdb D assignment of TRBD2 cannot be verified. The CDR3 is made up of 12 amino acids. Germline assignment: CDR1 DFQATT and CDR2 SNEGSKA (reference sequence). The CDR3 region is CSARQGGYEQYF.

This chain links TRBV7-8 with TRBJ1-1. Germline V gives CDR1 SGHVS, CDR2 FQNEAQ. CDR3 length equals 12 residues. CDR3 sequence reads: CASSDAAYEAFF.

This sequence joins TRBV28 and TRBJ1-1. The V gene's germline CDR1 is MDHEN and CDR2 SYDVKM. CDR3 size: 13 residues. The CDR3 sequence: CASDVSDNTEAFF.

The gene calls are TRBV28 and TRBJ2-1; the TCRdb call, TRBD2, lacks DNA for checking. Looked up from germline, CDR1 is MDHEN and CDR2 is SYDVKM. The CDR3 sequence is 15 residues long. The CDR3 region is CASRWTSGAYNEQFF. Drawing the rest from reference TRBV28 and TRBJ2-1, the complete variable domain is DVKVTQSSRYLVKRTGEKVFLECVQDMDHENMFWYRQDPGLGLRLIYFSYDVKMKEKGDIPEGYSVSREKKERFSLILESASTNQTSMYLCASRWTSGAYNEQFFGPGTRLTVL.

The chain joins TRBV29-1 to TRBJ2-5; TCRdb names TRBD1, which stays unverified in the absence of DNA. The germline V gene has CDR1 SQVTM and CDR2 ANQGSEA. CDR3 length equals 14 residues. The CDR3 region is CSVETPDREETQYF.

The CDR3 here is CASSLAENLYEQYF. The chain carries TRBV7-9 and TRBJ2-7. This CDR3 is 14 amino acids long. Germline CDR1 and CDR2: SEHNR and FQNEAQ (reference sequence).

The chain carries TRBV20-1 and TRBJ2-1; TCRdb names TRBD2, which stays unverified in the absence of DNA. CDR3 length: 14 amino acids. CDR1 and CDR2 from the germline V gene are DFQATT and SNEGSKA (reference sequence). The CDR3 sequence: CSADTSGGANEQFF.

The rearrangement uses TRBV7-9 and TRBJ2-1; TCRdb's D call, TRBD2, is unchecked because there is no DNA. Germline CDR1 SEHNR, CDR2 FQNEAQ (reference sequence). CDR3 length: 13 residues. CDR3 sequence reads: CASSLGGGNEQFF. Supplemented by reference TRBV7-9 and TRBJ2-1, the full variable domain reads DTGVSQNPRHKITKRGQNVTFRCDPISEHNRLYWYRQTLGQGPEFLTYFQNEAQLEKSRLLSDRFSAERPKGSFSTLEIQRTEQGDSAMYLCASSLGGGNEQFFGPGTRLTVL.

The chain joins TRBV29-1 to TRBJ2-2; without DNA, the TCRdb call of TRBD1 cannot be checked. CDR1 and CDR2 from the germline V gene are SQVTM and ANQGSEA. The CDR3 is 15 amino acids. Here the CDR3 reads CSVEVVGGNTGELFF.

The gene calls are TRBV2 and TRBJ1-1. This CDR3 contains 13 residues. The germline CDR1 and CDR2 sequences are SNHLY and FYNNEI. The CDR3 spells CASSPTVNTEAFF.

This chain joins TRBV4-1 and TRBJ1-2; no DNA is available, so the TRBD1 call from TCRdb remains unchecked. The CDR3 loop spans 15 amino acids. Germline V lookup: CDR1 MGHRA, CDR2 YSYEKL. The CDR3 sequence: CASHKTGDSPYGYTF.

The genes are TRBV29-1 and TRBJ1-2. The CDR3 totals 12 residues. Looked up from germline, CDR1 is SQVTM and CDR2 is ANQGSEA. CDR3 residues: CSVAGGPYGYTF. Full variable domain (rest looked up from reference TRBV29-1 and TRBJ1-2): SAVISQKPSRDICQRGTSLTIQCQVDSQVTMMFWYRQQPGQSLTLIATANQGSEATYESGFVIDKFPISRPNLTFSTLTVSNMSPEDSSIYLCSVAGGPYGYTFGSGTRLTVV.

This sequence joins TRBV28 and TRBJ2-5; absent DNA, TCRdb's TRBD1 call cannot be checked. Germline lookup yields CDR1 MDHEN and CDR2 SYDVKM. The CDR3 has 15 amino acids. The CDR3 protein is CASSVFGANQETQYF.

The genes are TRBV29-1 and TRBJ2-5; the TCRdb D gene call, TRBD1, has no DNA to confirm it. The CDR3 has 14 residues. Germline V CDR1 and CDR2: SQVTM, ANQGSEA. CDR3 region: CSVEGGAGGETQYF.

The chain employs TRBV20-1 and TRBJ2-5; TCRdb's assignment of TRBD2 cannot be checked, as there is no DNA. The CDR3 spans 13 residues. The germline CDR1 and CDR2 sequences are DFQATT and SNEGSKA (reference sequence). The CDR3 sequence: CSATIGEQETQYF.

The chain is built from TRBV9 and TRBJ2-1; with no DNA, the TCRdb D assignment of TRBD2 cannot be verified. Germline values: CDR1 SGDLS, CDR2 YYNGEE. The CDR3 sequence is 16 residues long. CDR3 sequence: CASSPSGERSYNEQFF.

The chain links TRBV28 to TRBJ2-7; TCRdb outputs TRBD2, but without DNA this stays unchecked. CDR3 length: 18 amino acids. The V gene's germline CDR1 is MDHEN and CDR2 SYDVKM. Here the CDR3 reads CASSFYLIRGHPSYEQYF.

This chain uses TRBV12-3 or TRBV12-4 with TRBJ2-1; with no DNA, the TCRdb D assignment of TRBD1 cannot be verified. The CDR3 has 13 amino acids. The CDR3: CASSSDSGFGQFF.

V is TRBV20-1 and J is TRBJ2-4; TCRdb's D call of TRBD1 is untestable without DNA. Germline V gene lookup returns CDR1 DFQATT and CDR2 SNEGSKA (reference sequence). The CDR3 has 14 amino acids. The CDR3: CSASAISGTVLQYF.

V gene TRBV18 combines with J gene TRBJ2-7; the D call of TRBD2 rests on TCRdb alone, since no DNA is present to check it. The CDR3 spans 16 residues. From germline, CDR1 is KGHSH and CDR2 LQKENI. The CDR3 sequence: CASSPATGGDFYEQYF.